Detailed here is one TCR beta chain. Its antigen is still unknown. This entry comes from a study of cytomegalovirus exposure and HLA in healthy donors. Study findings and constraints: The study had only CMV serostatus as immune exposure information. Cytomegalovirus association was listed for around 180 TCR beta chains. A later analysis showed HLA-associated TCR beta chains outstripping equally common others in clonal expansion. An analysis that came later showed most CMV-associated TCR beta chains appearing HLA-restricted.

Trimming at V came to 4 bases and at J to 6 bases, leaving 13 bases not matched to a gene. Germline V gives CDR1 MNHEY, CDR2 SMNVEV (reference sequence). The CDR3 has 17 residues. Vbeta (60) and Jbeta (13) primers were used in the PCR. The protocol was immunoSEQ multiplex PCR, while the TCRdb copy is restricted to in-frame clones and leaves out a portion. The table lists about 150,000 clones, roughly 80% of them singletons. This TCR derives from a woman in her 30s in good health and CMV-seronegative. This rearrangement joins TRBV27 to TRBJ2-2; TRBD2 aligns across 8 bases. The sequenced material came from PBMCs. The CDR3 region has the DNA TGTGCCAGCAGTTCAGTCACTAGCGGATGGTTGGCCGGGGAGCTGTTTTTT. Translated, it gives CASSSVTSGWLAGELFF.